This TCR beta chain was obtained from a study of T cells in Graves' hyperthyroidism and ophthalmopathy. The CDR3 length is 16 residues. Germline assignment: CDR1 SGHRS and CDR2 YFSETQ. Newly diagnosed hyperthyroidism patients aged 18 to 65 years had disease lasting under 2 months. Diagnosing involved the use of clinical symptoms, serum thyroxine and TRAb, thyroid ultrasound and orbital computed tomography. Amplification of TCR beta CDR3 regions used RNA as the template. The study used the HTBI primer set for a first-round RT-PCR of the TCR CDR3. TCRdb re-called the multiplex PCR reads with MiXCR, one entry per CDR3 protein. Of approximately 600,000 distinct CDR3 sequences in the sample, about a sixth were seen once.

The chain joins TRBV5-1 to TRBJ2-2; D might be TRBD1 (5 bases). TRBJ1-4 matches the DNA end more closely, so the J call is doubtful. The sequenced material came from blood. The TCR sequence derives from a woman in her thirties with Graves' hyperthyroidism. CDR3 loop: CASSLPGARSNEKLFF. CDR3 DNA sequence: TGCGCCAGCAGCTTGCCCGGGGCACGGTCTAATGAAAAACTGTTTTTT.